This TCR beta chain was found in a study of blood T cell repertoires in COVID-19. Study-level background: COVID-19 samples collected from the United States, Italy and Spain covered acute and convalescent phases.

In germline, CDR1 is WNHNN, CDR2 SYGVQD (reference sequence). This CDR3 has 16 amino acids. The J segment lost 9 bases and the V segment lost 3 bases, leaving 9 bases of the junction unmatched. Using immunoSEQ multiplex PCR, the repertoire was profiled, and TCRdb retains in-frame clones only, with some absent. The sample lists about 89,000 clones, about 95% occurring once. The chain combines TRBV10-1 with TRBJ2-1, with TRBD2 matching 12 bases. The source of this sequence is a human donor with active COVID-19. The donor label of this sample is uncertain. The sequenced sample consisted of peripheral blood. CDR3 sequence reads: CASSENGLAGMGEQFF. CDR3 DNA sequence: TGCGCCAGCAGTGAAAATGGACTAGCGGGAATGGGTGAGCAGTTCTTC.